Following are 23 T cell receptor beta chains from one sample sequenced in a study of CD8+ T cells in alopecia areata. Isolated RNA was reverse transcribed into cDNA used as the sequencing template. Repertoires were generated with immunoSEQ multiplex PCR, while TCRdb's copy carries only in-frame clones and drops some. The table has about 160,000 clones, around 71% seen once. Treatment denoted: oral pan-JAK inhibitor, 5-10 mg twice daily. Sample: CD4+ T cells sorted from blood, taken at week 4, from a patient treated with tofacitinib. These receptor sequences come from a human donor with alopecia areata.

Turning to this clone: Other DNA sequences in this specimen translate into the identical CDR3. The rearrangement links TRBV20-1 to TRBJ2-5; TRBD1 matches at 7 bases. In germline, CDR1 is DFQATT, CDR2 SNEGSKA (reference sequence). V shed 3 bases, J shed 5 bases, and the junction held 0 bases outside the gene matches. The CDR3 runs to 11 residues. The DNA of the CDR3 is TGCAGTGCTAGGGACAGGGAGACCCAGTACTTC. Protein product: CSARDRETQYF.

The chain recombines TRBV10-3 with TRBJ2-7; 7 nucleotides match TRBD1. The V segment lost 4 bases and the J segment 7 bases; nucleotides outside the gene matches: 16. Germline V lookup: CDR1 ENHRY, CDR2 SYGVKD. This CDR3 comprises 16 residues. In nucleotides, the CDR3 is TGTGCCATCAGTGTACTGACCGGGACAGCCTCCTTGGAGCAGTACTTC. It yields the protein CAISVLTGTASLEQYF.

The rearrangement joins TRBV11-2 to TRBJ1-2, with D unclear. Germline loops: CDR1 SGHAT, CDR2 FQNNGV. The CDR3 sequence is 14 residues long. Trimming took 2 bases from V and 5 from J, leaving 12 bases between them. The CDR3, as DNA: TGTGCCAGCAGCTTAACGGAGTCCTCTTATGGCTACACCTTC. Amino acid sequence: CASSLTESSYGYTF.

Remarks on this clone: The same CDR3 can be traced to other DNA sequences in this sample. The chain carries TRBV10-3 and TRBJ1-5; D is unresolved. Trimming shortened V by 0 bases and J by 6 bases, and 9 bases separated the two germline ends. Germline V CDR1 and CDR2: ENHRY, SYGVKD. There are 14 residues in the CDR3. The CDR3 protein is CAISESGGGQPQHF. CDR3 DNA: TGTGCCATCAGTGAGTCGGGCGGCGGTCAGCCCCAGCATTTT.

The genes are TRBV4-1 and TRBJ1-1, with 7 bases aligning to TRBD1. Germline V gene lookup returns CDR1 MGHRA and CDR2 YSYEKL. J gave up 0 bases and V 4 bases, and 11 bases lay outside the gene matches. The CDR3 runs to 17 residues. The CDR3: CASSPLRDRHMNTEAFF. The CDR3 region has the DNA TGCGCCAGCAGCCCCCTCCGGGACAGACACATGAACACTGAAGCTTTCTTT.

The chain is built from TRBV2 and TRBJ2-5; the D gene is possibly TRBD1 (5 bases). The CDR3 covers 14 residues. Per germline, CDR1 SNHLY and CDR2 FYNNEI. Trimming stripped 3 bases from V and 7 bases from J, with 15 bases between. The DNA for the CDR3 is TGTGCCAGCAGTGACTCTCGCAGGGCCGGGACCCAGTACTTC. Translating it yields CASSDSRRAGTQYF. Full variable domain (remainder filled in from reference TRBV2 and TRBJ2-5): EPEVTQTPSHQVTQMGQEVILRCVPISNHLYFYWYRQILGQKVEFLVSFYNNEISEKSEIFDDQFSVERPDGSNFTLKIRSTKLEDSAMYFCASSDSRRAGTQYFGPGTRLLVL.

The CDR3 bases are TGTGCCAGCAGAACGACAGGGGCGACCTCTGGGGCCAACGTCCTGACTTTC. It codes for CASRTTGATSGANVLTF. This chain links TRBV7-2 with TRBJ2-6; 8 bases match TRBD1. This CDR3 spans 17 amino acids. In germline, CDR1 is SGHTA, CDR2 FQGNSA. With 6 bases clipped from V and 0 bases from J, the junction kept 7 bases outside the gene matches.

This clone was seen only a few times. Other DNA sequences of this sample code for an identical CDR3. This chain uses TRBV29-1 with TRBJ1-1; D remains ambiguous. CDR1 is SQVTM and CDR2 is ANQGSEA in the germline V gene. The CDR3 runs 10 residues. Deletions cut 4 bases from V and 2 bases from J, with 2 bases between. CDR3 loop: CSVGNTEAFF. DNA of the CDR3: TGCAGCGTTGGAAACACTGAAGCTTTCTTT.

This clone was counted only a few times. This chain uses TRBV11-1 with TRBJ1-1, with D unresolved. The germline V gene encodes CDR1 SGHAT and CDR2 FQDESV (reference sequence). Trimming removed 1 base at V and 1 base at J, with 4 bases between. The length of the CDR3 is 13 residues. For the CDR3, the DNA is TGTGCCAGCAGCTTAGGGGCGAACACTGAAGCTTTCTTT. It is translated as CASSLGANTEAFF.

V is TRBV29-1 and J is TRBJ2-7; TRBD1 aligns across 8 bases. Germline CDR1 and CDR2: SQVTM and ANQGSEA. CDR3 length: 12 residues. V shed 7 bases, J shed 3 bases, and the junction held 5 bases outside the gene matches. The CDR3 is CSARTGIYEQYF. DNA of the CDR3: TGCAGCGCCCGGACAGGGATCTACGAGCAGTACTTC.

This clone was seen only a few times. The CDR3: CASSLGGSGAFRKQFF. In DNA form, the CDR3 reads TGTGCCAGCAGCCTAGGGGGTAGCGGGGCCTTTAGGAAGCAGTTCTTC. This chain links TRBV11-1 with TRBJ2-1, with 8 bases that match TRBD2. This CDR3 has 16 residues. Per germline, CDR1 SGHAT and CDR2 FQDESV (reference sequence). V trimming: 5 bases; J trimming: 11 bases; junction bases outside the gene matches: 17. The complete variable domain, with remaining parts taken from reference TRBV11-1 and TRBJ2-1, reads EAEVAQSPRYKITEKSQAVAFWCDPISGHATLYWYRQILGQGPELLVQFQDESVVDDSQLPKDRFSAERLKGVDSTLKIQPAELGDSAMYLCASSLGGSGAFRKQFFGPGTRLTVL.

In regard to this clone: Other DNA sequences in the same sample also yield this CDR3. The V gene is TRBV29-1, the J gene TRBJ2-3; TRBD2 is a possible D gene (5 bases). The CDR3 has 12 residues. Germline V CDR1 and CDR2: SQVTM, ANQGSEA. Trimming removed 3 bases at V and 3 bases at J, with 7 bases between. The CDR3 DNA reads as TGCAGCGTTGAGAGAGGGACAGATACGCAGTATTTT. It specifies CSVERGTDTQYF.

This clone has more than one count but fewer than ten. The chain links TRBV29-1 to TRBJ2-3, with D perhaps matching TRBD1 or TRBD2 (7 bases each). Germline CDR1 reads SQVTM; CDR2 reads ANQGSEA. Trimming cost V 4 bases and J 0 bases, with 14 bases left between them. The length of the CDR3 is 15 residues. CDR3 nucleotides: TGCAGCGTTGGACAGGGAGGGACTAGCACAGATACGCAGTATTTT. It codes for CSVGQGGTSTDTQYF.

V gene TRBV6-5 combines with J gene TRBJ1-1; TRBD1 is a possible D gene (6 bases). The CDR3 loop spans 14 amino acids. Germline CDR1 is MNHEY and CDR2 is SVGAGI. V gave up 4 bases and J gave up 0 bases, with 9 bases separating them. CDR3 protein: CASSSGDMNTEAFF. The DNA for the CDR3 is TGTGCCAGCAGTTCAGGGGACATGAACACTGAAGCTTTCTTT.

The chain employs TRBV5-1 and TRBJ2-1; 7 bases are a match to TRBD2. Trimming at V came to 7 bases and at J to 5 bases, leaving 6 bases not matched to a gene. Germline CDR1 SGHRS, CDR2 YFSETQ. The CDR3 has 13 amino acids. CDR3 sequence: CASARGYNNEQFF. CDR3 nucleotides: TGCGCCAGCGCGCGGGGGTACAACAATGAGCAGTTCTTC. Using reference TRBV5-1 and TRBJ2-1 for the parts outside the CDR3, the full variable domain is KAGVTQTPRYLIKTRGQQVTLSCSPISGHRSVSWYQQTPGQGLQFLFEYFSETQRNKGNFPGRFSGRQFSNSRSEMNVSTLELGDSALYLCASARGYNNEQFFGPGTRLTVL.

This chain's CDR3 is CASSLFGGDTQYF. The DNA for the CDR3 is TGCGCCAGCAGCTTGTTTGGGGGCGATACGCAGTATTTT. The rearrangement uses TRBV5-1 and TRBJ2-3, with D possibly TRBD1 on 6 matching bases. Looked up from germline, CDR1 is SGHRS and CDR2 is YFSETQ. CDR3 length: 13 residues. The V gene lost 1 base and the J gene lost 6 bases, with 9 bases spanning the gap.

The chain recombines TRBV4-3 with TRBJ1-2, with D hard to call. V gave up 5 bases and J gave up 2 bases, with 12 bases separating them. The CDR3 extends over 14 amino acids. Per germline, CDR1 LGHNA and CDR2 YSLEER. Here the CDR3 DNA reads TGCGCCAGCAGCTTATCAGGAGGGAACTATGGCTACACCTTC. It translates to CASSLSGGNYGYTF.

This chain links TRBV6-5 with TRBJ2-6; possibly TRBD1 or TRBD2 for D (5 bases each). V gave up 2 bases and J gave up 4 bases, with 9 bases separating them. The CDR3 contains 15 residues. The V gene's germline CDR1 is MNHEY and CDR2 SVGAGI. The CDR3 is CASSYGGAGANVLTF. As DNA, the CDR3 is TGTGCCAGCAGTTACGGGGGAGCCGGGGCCAACGTCCTGACTTTC.

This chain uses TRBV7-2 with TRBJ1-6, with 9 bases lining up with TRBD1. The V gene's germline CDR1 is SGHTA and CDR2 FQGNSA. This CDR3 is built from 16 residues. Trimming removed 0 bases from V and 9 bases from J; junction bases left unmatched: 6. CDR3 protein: CASSLAGTGSISPLHF. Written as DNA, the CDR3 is TGTGCCAGCAGCTTAGCAGGGACAGGGTCTATTTCACCCCTCCACTTT.

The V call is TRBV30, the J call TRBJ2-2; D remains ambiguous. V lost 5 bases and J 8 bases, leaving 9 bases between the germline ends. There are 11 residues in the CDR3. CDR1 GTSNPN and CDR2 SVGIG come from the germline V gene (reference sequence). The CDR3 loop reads CAWAKTGELFF. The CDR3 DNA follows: TGTGCCTGGGCGAAAACAGGGGAGCTGTTTTTT.

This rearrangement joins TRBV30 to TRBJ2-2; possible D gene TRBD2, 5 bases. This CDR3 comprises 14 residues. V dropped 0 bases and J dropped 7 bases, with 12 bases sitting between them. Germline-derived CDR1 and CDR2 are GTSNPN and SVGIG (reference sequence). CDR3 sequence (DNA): TGTGCCTGGAGTGTAGGCGGGTATGACGGGGAGCTGTTTTTT. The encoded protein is CAWSVGGYDGELFF.

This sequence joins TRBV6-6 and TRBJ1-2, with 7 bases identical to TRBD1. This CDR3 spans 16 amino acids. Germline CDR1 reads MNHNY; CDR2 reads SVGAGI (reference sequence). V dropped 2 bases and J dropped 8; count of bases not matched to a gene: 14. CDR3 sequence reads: CASSYVTGFSPLGYTF. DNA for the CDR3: TGTGCCAGCAGTTACGTGACAGGGTTTTCTCCTTTGGGCTACACCTTC.

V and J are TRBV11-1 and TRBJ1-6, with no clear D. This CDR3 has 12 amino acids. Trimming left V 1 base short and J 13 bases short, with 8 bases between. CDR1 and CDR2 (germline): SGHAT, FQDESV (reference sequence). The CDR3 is CASSLDEMPLHF. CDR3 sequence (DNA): TGTGCCAGCAGCTTAGATGAAATGCCCCTCCACTTT.